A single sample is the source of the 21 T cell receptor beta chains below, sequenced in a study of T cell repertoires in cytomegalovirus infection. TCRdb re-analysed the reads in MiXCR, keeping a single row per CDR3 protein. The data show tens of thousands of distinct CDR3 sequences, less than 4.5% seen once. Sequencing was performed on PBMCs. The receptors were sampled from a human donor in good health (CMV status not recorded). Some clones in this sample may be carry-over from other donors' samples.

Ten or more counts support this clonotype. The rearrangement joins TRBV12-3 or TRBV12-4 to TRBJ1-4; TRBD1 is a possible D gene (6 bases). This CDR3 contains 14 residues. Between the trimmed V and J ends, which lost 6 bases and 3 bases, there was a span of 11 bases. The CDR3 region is CASSHAGANEKLFF. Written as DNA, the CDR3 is TGTGCCAGCAGCCATGCAGGGGCTAATGAAAAACTGTTTTTT.

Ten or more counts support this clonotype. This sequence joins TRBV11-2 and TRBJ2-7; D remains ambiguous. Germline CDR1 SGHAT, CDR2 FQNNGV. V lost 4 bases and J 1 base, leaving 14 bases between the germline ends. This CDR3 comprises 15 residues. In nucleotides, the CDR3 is TGTGCCAGCAGCTCCGCTGAACGATTATCCTACGAGCAGTACTTC. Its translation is CASSSAERLSYEQYF.

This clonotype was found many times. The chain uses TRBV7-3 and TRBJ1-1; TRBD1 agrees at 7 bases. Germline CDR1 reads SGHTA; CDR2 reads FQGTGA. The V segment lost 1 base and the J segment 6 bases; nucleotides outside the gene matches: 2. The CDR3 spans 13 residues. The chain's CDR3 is CASSLNRGAEAFF. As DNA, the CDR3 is TGTGCCAGCAGCTTAAACAGGGGTGCTGAAGCTTTCTTT.

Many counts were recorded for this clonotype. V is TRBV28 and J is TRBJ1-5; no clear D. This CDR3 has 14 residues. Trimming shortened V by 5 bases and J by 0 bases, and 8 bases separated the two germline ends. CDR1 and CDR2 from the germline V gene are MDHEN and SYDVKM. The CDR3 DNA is TGTGCCAGCAGTGGGGTCGTTAGCAATCAGCCCCAGCATTTT. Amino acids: CASSGVVSNQPQHF.

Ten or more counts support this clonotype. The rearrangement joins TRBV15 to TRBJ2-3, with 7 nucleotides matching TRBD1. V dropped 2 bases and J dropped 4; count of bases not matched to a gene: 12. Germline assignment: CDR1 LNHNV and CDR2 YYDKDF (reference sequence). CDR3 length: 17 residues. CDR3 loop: CATSRPPRQGIPDTQYF. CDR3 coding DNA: TGTGCCACCAGCAGACCCCCGCGACAGGGTATCCCAGATACGCAGTATTTT.

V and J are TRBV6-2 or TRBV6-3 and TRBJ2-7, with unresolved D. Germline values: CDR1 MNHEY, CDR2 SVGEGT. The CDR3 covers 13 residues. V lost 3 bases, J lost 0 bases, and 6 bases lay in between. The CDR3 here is CASSYRVSYEQYF. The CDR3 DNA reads TGTGCCAGCAGTTATCGGGTCTCCTACGAGCAGTACTTC.

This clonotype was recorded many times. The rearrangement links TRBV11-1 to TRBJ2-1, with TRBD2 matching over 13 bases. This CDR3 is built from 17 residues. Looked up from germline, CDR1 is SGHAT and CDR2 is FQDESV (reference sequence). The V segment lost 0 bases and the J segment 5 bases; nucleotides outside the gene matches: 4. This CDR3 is CASSLARTSGGHNEQFF. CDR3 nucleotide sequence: TGTGCCAGCAGCTTAGCCCGGACTAGCGGGGGACACAATGAGCAGTTCTTC.

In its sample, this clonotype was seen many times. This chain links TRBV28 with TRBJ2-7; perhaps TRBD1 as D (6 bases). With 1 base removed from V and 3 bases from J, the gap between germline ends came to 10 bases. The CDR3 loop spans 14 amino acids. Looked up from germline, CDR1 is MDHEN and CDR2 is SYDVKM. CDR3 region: CASSLSPGHYEQYF. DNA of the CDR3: TGTGCCAGCAGTTTATCCCCGGGACACTACGAGCAGTACTTC.

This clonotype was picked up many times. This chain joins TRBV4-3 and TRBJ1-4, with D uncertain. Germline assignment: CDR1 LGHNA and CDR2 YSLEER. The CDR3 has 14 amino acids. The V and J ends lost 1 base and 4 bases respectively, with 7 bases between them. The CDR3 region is CASSQVAGNEKLFF. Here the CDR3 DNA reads TGCGCCAGCAGCCAAGTTGCGGGTAATGAAAAACTGTTTTTT.

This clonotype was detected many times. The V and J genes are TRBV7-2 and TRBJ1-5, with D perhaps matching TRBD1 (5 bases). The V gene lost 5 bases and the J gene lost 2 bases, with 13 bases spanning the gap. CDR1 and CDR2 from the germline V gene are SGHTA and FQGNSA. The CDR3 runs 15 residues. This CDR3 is CASSLDPGGNQPQHF. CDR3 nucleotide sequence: TGTGCCAGCAGCCTGGACCCGGGGGGCAATCAGCCCCAGCATTTT.

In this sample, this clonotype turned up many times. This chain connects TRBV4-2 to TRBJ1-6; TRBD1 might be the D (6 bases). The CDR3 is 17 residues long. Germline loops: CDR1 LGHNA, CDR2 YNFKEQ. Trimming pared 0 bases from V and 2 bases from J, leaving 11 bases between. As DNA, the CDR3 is TGTGCCAGCAGCCAAGATCCCACAGGGACCTATAATTCACCCCTCCACTTT. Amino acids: CASSQDPTGTYNSPLHF.

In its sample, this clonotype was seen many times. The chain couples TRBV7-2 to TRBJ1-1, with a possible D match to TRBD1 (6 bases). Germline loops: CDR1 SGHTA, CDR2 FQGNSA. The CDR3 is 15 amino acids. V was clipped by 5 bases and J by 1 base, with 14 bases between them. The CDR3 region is CASSPQGGPNTEAFF. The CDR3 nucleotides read TGTGCCAGCAGCCCCCAAGGGGGGCCGAACACTGAAGCTTTCTTT.

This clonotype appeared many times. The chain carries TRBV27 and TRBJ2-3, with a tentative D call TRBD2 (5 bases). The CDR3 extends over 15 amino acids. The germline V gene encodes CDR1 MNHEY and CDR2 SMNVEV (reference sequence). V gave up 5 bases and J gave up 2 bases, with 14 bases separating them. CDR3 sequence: CASSPRTGHTDTQYF. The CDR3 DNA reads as TGTGCCAGCAGTCCGAGGACTGGCCACACAGATACGCAGTATTTT.

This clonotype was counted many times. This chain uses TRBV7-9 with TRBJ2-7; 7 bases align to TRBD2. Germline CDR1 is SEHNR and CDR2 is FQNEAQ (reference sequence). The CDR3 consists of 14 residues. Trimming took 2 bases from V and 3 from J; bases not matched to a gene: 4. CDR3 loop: CASSLIGGIYEQYF. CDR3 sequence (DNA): TGTGCCAGCAGCTTAATCGGGGGGATCTACGAGCAGTACTTC.

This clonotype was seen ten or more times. CDR3 DNA: TGTGCCAGCACTGAGAGGGTCCACAGAGGCTACACCTTC. It translates to CASTERVHRGYTF. The J gene is TRBJ1-2, the V gene TRBV6-1; no clear D gene. V gave up 7 bases and J gave up 8 bases, with 17 bases separating them. This CDR3 comprises 13 residues. CDR1 MNHNS and CDR2 SASEGT come from the germline V gene.

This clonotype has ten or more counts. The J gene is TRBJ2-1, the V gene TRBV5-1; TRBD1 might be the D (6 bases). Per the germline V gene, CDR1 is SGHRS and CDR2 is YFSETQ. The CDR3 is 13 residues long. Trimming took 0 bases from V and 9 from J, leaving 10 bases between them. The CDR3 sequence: CASSLDGGLEQFF. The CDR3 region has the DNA TGCGCCAGCAGCTTGGATGGGGGCCTTGAGCAGTTCTTC. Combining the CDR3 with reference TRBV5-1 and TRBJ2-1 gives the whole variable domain KAGVTQTPRYLIKTRGQQVTLSCSPISGHRSVSWYQQTPGQGLQFLFEYFSETQRNKGNFPGRFSGRQFSNSRSEMNVSTLELGDSALYLCASSLDGGLEQFFGPGTRLTVL.

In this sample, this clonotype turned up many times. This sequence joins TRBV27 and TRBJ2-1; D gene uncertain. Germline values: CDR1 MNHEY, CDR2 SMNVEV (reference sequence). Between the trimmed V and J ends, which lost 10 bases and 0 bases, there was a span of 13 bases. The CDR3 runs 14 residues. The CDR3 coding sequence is TGTGCCACCAGAGTTAAGGGCTCCTACAATGAGCAGTTCTTC. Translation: CATRVKGSYNEQFF.

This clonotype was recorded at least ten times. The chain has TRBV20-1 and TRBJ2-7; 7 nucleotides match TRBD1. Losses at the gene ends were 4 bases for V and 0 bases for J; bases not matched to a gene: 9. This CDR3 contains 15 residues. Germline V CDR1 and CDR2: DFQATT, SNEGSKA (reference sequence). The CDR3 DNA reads TGCAGTGCTACCCACCGGGACAGAATCTCCTACGAGCAGTACTTC. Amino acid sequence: CSATHRDRISYEQYF.

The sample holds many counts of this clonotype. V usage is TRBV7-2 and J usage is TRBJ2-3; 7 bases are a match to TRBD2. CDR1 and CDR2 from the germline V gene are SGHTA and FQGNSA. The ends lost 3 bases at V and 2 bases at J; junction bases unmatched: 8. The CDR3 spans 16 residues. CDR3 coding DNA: TGTGCCAGCAGCTTGCGGGGGAGACTGCACACAGATACGCAGTATTTT. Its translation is CASSLRGRLHTDTQYF.

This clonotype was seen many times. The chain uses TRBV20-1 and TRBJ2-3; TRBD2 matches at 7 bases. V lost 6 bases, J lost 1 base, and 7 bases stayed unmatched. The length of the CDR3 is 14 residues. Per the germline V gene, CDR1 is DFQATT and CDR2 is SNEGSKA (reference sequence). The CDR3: CSARQRGRTDTQYF. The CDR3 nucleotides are TGCAGTGCCCGTCAGCGGGGCCGCACAGATACGCAGTATTTT.

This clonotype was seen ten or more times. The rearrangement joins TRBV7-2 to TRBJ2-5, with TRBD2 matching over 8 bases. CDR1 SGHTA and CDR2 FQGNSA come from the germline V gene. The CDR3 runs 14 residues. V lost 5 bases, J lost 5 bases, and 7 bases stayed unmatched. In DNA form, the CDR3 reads TGTGCCAGCAGCATGGGACTAGTCTCGGAGACCCAGTACTTC. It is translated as CASSMGLVSETQYF.